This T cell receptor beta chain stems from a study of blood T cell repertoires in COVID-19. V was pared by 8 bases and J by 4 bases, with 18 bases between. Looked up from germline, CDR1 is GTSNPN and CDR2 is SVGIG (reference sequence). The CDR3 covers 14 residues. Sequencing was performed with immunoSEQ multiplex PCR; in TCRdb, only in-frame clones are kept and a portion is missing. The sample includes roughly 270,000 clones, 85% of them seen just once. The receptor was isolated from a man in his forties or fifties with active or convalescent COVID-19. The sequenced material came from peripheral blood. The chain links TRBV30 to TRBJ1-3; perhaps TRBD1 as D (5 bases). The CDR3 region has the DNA TGTGCCCAATCCGACGGGGGTTCAGGAAACACCATATATTTT. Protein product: CAQSDGGSGNTIYF.